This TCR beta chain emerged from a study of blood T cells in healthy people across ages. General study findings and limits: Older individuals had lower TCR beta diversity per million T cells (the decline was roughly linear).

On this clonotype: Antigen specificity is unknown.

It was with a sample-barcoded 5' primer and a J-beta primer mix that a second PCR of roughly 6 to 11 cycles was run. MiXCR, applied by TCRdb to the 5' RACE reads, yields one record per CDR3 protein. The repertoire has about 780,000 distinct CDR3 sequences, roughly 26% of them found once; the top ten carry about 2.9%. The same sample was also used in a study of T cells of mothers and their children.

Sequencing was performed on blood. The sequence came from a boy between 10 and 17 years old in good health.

CDR3 region: CASSIDRAGAYEQYF. The CDR3 region has the DNA TGTGCCAGTAGTATAGATCGAGCAGGGGCCTACGAGCAGTACTTC. The J gene is TRBJ2-7, the V gene TRBV19; possibly TRBD1 for D (6 bases). Germline assignment: CDR1 LNHDA and CDR2 SQIVND (reference sequence). This CDR3 has 15 amino acids. V lost 0 bases to trimming and J lost 2 bases, with 11 bases between them.